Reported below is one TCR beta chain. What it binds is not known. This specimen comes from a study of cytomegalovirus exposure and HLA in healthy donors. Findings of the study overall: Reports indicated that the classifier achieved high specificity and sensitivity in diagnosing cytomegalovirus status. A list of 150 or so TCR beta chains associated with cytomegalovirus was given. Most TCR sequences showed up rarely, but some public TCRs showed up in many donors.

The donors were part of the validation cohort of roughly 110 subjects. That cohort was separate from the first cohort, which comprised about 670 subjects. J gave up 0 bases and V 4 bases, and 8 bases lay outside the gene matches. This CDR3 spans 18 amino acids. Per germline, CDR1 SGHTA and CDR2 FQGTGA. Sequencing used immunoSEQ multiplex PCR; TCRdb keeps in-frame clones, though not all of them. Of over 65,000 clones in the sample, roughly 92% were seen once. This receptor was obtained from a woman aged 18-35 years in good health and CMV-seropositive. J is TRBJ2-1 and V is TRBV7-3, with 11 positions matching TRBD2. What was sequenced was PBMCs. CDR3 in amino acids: CASSSSRGTSGSYNEQFF. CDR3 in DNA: TGTGCCAGCAGCTCTTCGAGGGGGACTAGCGGCTCCTACAATGAGCAGTTCTTC.